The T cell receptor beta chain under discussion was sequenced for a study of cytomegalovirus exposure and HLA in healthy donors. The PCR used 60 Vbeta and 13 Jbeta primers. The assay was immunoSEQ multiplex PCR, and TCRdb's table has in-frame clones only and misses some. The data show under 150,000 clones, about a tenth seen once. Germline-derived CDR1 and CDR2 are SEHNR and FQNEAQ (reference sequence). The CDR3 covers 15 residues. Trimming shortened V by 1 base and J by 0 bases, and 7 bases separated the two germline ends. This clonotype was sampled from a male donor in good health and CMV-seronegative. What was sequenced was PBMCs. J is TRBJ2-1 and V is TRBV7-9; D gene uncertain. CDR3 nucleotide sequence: TGTGCCAGCAGCTTAGGAACTGTCTCCTACAATGAGCAGTTCTTC. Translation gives CASSLGTVSYNEQFF.